This passage covers 9 T cell receptor beta chains from one sample sequenced in a study of shared clonotypes between healthy human individuals. The repertoire was sequenced with immunoSEQ multiplex PCR; TCRdb's copy has only in-frame clones and lacks some. The table records millions of clones, about 95% of them present only once. It was CD45RO-negative cells, positively selected for CCR7, that made up naive CD8 cells, with terminally differentiated effector memory CD45RA+ cells excluded. The specimen sequenced was naive CD8+ T cells sorted from blood. Receptors originate from a man aged 18 to 29 in good health.

The rearrangement links TRBV5-6 to TRBJ2-3; 15 nucleotides agree with TRBD2. Germline assignment: CDR1 SGHDT and CDR2 YYEEEE. The CDR3 totals 17 residues. With 3 bases clipped from V and 2 bases from J, the junction kept 4 bases outside the gene matches. Written as DNA, the CDR3 is TGTGCCAGCAGCTCTGGACTAGCGGGAGGGGACACAGATACGCAGTATTTT. Protein product: CASSSGLAGGDTDTQYF.

The chain has TRBV27 and TRBJ1-2; D is unresolved. The CDR3 length is 15 residues. Germline loops: CDR1 MNHEY, CDR2 SMNVEV (reference sequence). Trimming took off 3 bases at V and 8 bases at J, with 19 bases between the two ends. Here the CDR3 reads CASSFKVGSLDGYTF. Written as DNA, the CDR3 is TGTGCCAGCAGTTTCAAAGTTGGGAGCCTCGACGGCTACACCTTC.

The genes are TRBV6-5 and TRBJ2-3; 7 bases map to TRBD1. Germline V gives CDR1 MNHEY, CDR2 SVGAGI. The CDR3 covers 16 residues. The junction had 10 bases not matched to a gene; V was cut back by 2 bases and J by 5 bases. CDR3 residues: CASSYPTGLGKDTQYF. The CDR3 region has the DNA TGTGCCAGCAGTTACCCGACAGGGTTAGGAAAAGATACGCAGTATTTT.

V usage is TRBV27 and J usage is TRBJ1-5, with 10 positions matching TRBD1. This CDR3 has 17 amino acids. V lost 6 bases to trimming and J lost 6 bases; unmatched junction nucleotides: 14. The germline gives CDR1 MNHEY, CDR2 SMNVEV (reference sequence). The CDR3 sequence: CASSPVLGTGATQPQHF. The CDR3 DNA is TGTGCCAGCAGCCCCGTACTTGGGACAGGGGCTACTCAGCCCCAGCATTTT.

This rearrangement joins TRBV5-1 to TRBJ2-3; 8 nucleotides line up with TRBD2. The trim removed 4 bases at V and 1 base at J, leaving 5 bases unmatched. CDR1 and CDR2 (germline): SGHRS, YFSETQ. The CDR3 loop spans 15 amino acids. CDR3 amino acids: CASSTLAGRTDTQYF. CDR3 in DNA: TGCGCCAGCAGCACCCTAGCGGGCCGCACAGATACGCAGTATTTT.

Comments on this clone: This same CDR3 is encoded by further DNA sequences in the sample. The CDR3 nucleotides read TGTGCCAGCAGTTTAGGCGGCGGGTATAGCAATCAGCCCCAGCATTTT. This translates into CASSLGGGYSNQPQHF. The J gene is TRBJ1-5, the V gene TRBV27; no definite D call. Germline V lookup: CDR1 MNHEY, CDR2 SMNVEV (reference sequence). The CDR3 runs 16 residues. The V end lost 2 bases, the J end lost 0 bases, and 11 bases lay between the germline ends.

The V gene is TRBV7-8, the J gene TRBJ2-7; D gene ambiguous. V was cut by 1 base and J by 7 bases, with 11 bases left in between. CDR3 length equals 13 residues. Per the germline V gene, CDR1 is SGHVS and CDR2 is FQNEAQ. Here the CDR3 reads CASSLGALVEQYF. CDR3 DNA: TGTGCCAGCAGCTTAGGGGCATTGGTGGAGCAGTACTTC.

The J gene is TRBJ2-7, the V gene TRBV9; D may be TRBD1 or TRBD2 (5 bases each). Per germline, CDR1 SGDLS and CDR2 YYNGEE. Trimming removed 0 bases from V and 3 bases from J, with 10 bases in between. The CDR3 loop spans 14 amino acids. CDR3 coding DNA: TGTGCCAGCAGCGTAGCTGTGGGGGACTACGAGCAGTACTTC. It codes for CASSVAVGDYEQYF.

The chain recombines TRBV2 with TRBJ2-7; a weak D match, TRBD2 (5 bases). V gave up 7 bases and J gave up 4 bases, with 11 bases separating them. CDR1 and CDR2 (germline): SNHLY, FYNNEI. The CDR3 spans 12 residues. The CDR3 here is CASTHEGYEQYF. The CDR3 region has the DNA TGTGCCAGCACCCATGAGGGTTACGAGCAGTACTTC. The variable domain in full, completed from reference TRBV2 and TRBJ2-7, reads EPEVTQTPSHQVTQMGQEVILRCVPISNHLYFYWYRQILGQKVEFLVSFYNNEISEKSEIFDDQFSVERPDGSNFTLKIRSTKLEDSAMYFCASTHEGYEQYFGPGTRLTVT.